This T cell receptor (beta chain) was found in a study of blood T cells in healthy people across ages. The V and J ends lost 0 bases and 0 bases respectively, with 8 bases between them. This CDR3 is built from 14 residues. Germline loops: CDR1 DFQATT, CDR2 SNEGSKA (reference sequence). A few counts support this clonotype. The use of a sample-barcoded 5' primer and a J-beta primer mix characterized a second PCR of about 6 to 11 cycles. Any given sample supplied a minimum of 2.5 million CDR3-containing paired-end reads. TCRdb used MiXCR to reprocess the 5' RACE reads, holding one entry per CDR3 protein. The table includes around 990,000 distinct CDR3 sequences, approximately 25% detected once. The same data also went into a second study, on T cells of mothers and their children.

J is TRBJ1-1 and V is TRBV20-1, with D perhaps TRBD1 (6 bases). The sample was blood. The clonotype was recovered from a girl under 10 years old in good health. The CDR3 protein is CSARDRGLNTEAFF. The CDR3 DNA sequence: TGCAGTGCTAGAGATAGGGGGTTGAACACTGAAGCTTTCTTT.